Each of the 2 T cell receptor beta chains below was sequenced from the same sample in a study of CD8+ T cells in alopecia areata. Reverse transcription of extracted RNA yielded cDNA, which provided the sequencing template. Clones were read by immunoSEQ multiplex PCR, and TCRdb kept only the in-frame ones, dropping some. The sample shows about 100,000 clones, 45% to 70% of them seen only once. The sequencing input was CD8+ T cells sorted from blood. The origin of the receptors is a human donor in good health.

The chain joins TRBV11-2 to TRBJ2-3, with D perhaps TRBD1 (7 bases). This CDR3 has 18 residues. V was pared by 5 bases and J by 8 bases, with 29 bases between. Germline V gene sequence: CDR1 SGHAT, CDR2 FQNNGV. In DNA form, the CDR3 reads TGTGCCAGCAGCGCCCCCCTGCACAGGGGAGGTATTCGGGCTACGCAGTATTTT. Protein sequence: CASSAPLHRGGIRATQYF.

The rearrangement uses TRBV4-1 and TRBJ2-5; perhaps TRBD2 as D (5 bases). Deletions cut 10 bases from V and 0 bases from J, with 12 bases between. Germline V gives CDR1 MGHRA, CDR2 YSYEKL. The CDR3 extends over 13 amino acids. In nucleotides, the CDR3 is TGCGCCACCGAGGGCCCGTACCAAGAGACCCAGTACTTC. Protein sequence: CATEGPYQETQYF.